A selection of T cell receptor beta chains follows, all from one sample in a study of shared clonotypes between healthy human individuals. TCRdb's table, derived via immunoSEQ multiplex PCR, lists solely in-frame clones and lacks some. The sample yields around 1.9 million clones, around 95% seen once. The sample comprised naive CD8+ T cells from PBMCs. The receptors were sampled from a man between 18 and 35 years old in good health. Some clones in this sample may be carry-over from other donors' samples. Each CDR3 is given with its conserved first and last residue. Fields, in order: J gene, D gene, V gene, clone size, CDR3 protein, CDR3 DNA. The D gene is left open where the match is weak. Where a row states a size, it is once, few, many or the class of an expanded clone; other rows omit it.

TRBJ2-1 TRBD2 TRBV7-3 . CASSYTSGRAYEQFF TGTGCCAGCAGCTATACTAGCGGGAGGGCCTATGAGCAGTTCTTC
TRBJ2-1 . TRBV14 . CASSQVPRAEQFF TGTGCCAGCAGCCAAGTCCCTCGTGCGGAGCAGTTCTTC
TRBJ2-3 . TRBV7-2 . CASTSGPDTQYF TGTGCCAGCACTTCAGGTCCAGATACGCAGTATTTT
TRBJ2-5 . TRBV27 . CASSPALMYQETQYF TGTGCCAGCAGTCCTGCCCTAATGTACCAAGAGACCCAGTACTTC
TRBJ1-1 . TRBV19 once CASSPGPTEAFF TGTGCCAGTAGTCCAGGGCCCACTGAAGCTTTCTTT
TRBJ2-7 TRBD2 TRBV28 . CASSPLPSGTYEQYF TGTGCCAGCAGCCCGCTCCCTAGCGGTACCTACGAGCAGTACTTC
TRBJ2-1 . TRBV29-1 once CSARRTWVSYNEQFF TGCAGCGCGAGGCGGACTTGGGTGTCGTACAATGAGCAGTTCTTC
TRBJ2-1 TRBD2 TRBV9 once CASSVSGRGANEQFF TGTGCCAGCAGCGTTAGCGGGAGGGGAGCGAATGAGCAGTTCTTC
TRBJ2-1 . TRBV4-1 . CASRMGNEQFF TGCGCCAGCAGAATGGGAAATGAGCAGTTCTTC
TRBJ1-5 . TRBV9 . CASSATDSNQPQHF TGTGCCAGCAGCGCTACAGATAGCAATCAGCCCCAGCATTTT
TRBJ2-3 TRBD2 TRBV9 . CASSVDWRLAGTSIGADTQYF TGTGCCAGCAGCGTAGACTGGAGACTAGCGGGAACTAGCATTGGGGCAGATACGCAGTATTTT
TRBJ2-2 . TRBV30 once CAWESRGTGELFF TGTGCCTGGGAGAGTCGAGGTACCGGGGAGCTGTTTTTT
TRBJ2-1 . TRBV7-3 . CASSLIRTKFAEQFF TGTGCCAGCAGCTTAATAAGGACTAAGTTCGCTGAGCAGTTCTTC
TRBJ1-1 . TRBV27 . CASSLFTDTEAFF TGTGCCAGCAGTTTATTTACAGACACTGAAGCTTTCTTT
TRBJ2-7 TRBD1 TRBV5-1 once CASSWGQGVLPYEQYF TGCGCCAGCAGCTGGGGACAGGGGGTCCTTCCCTACGAGCAGTACTTC
TRBJ1-4 TRBD1 TRBV7-2 . CASSSTGTVKDELFF TGTGCCAGCAGCTCCACCGGGACAGTAAAGGATGAACTGTTTTTT
TRBJ1-2 . TRBV4-1 few CASSQDVYGYTF TGCGCCAGCAGCCAAGATGTGTATGGCTACACCTTC
TRBJ2-7 TRBD1 TRBV5-6 . CASSVPGTGVHEQYF TGTGCCAGCAGCGTACCCGGGACAGGGGTTCACGAGCAGTACTTC
TRBJ1-1 . TRBV30 few CAWSVRGNTEAFF TGTGCCTGGAGTGTACGAGGGAACACTGAAGCTTTCTTT
TRBJ2-1 . TRBV7-9 . CASSTGTGLGNEQFF TGTGCCAGCAGCACGGGGACGGGTTTGGGGAATGAGCAGTTCTTC
TRBJ1-2 TRBD1 TRBV5-1 . CASSSETGYGYTF TGCGCCAGCAGCTCAGAGACAGGGTATGGCTACACCTTC
TRBJ2-3 TRBD2 TRBV2 . CATWTSGRHQYF TGTGCCACATGGACTAGCGGACGTCATCAGTATTTT
TRBJ1-1 . TRBV2 . CASSVWHQNTEAFF TGTGCCAGCAGTGTATGGCACCAGAACACTGAAGCTTTCTTT
TRBJ2-7 TRBD2 TRBV9 . CASSAMGGLAGGRSYEQYF TGTGCCAGCAGCGCAATGGGGGGACTAGCGGGAGGGCGCTCCTACGAGCAGTACTTC
TRBJ2-1 TRBD2 TRBV5-1 . CASSFRRVSTGGDEQFF TGCGCCAGCAGCTTCAGGAGGGTCTCTACGGGAGGAGATGAGCAGTTCTTC
TRBJ2-1 TRBD2 TRBV6-5 . CASSPLAGSYNEQFF TGTGCCAGCAGTCCATTAGCGGGCTCCTACAATGAGCAGTTCTTC
TRBJ1-2 . TRBV7-3 . CASSMGSHAGYTF TGTGCCAGCAGTATGGGTTCCCATGCGGGCTACACCTTC
TRBJ2-1 TRBD1 TRBV5-4 . CASSPDRGHNEQFF TGTGCCAGCAGCCCCGACAGGGGCCACAATGAGCAGTTCTTC
TRBJ1-3 . TRBV10-3 . CAISEGGRTRGGNTIYF TGTGCCATCAGTGAGGGGGGCAGGACCCGCGGAGGAAACACCATATATTTT
TRBJ2-7 TRBD1 TRBV27 . CASTLNRGHFPYEQYF TGTGCCAGCACTCTCAACAGGGGGCACTTTCCCTACGAGCAGTACTTC
TRBJ2-2 . TRBV28 . CAKDSRGGRNTGELFF TGTGCCAAGGACTCGCGAGGGGGTAGGAACACCGGGGAGCTGTTTTTT
TRBJ2-7 TRBD1 TRBV5-6 . CASSIGGINEQYF TGTGCCAGCAGTATAGGGGGCATCAACGAGCAGTACTTC
TRBJ2-7 . TRBV28 . CASSPQSSYEQYF TGTGCCAGCAGTCCTCAGAGCTCCTACGAGCAGTACTTC
TRBJ2-5 TRBD2 TRBV5-5 . CASSNGTSVGETQYF TGTGCCAGCAGCAACGGGACTAGCGTTGGGGAGACCCAGTACTTC
TRBJ2-3 . TRBV6-6 . CASSYSEWDTQYF TGTGCCAGCAGTTACTCAGAATGGGATACGCAGTATTTT
TRBJ1-2 . TRBV11-2 . CAGYEGYLYGYTF TGTGCCGGTTACGAGGGCTACCTATATGGCTACACCTTC
TRBJ2-1 TRBD2 TRBV7-9 . CASSSGAASGYSYNEQFF TGTGCCAGCAGCTCCGGGGCGGCTAGCGGGTACTCCTACAATGAGCAGTTCTTC
TRBJ2-7 . TRBV28 . CASSFKGDEQYF TGTGCCAGCAGTTTTAAAGGAGACGAGCAGTACTTC
TRBJ2-2 TRBD1 TRBV4-1 . CASSQTGETGELFF TGCGCCAGCAGCCAAACAGGGGAGACCGGGGAGCTGTTTTTT
TRBJ1-2 . TRBV27 . CASSNPRGQDNGYTF TGTGCCAGCAGCAACCCTAGGGGCCAAGATAATGGCTACACCTTC
TRBJ1-2 . TRBV28 . CASSKRRGNYGYTF TGTGCCAGCAGTAAACGACGGGGTAACTATGGCTACACCTTC
TRBJ2-5 TRBD2 TRBV29-1 . CSVATSGIQETQYF TGCAGCGTCGCGACTAGCGGGATCCAAGAGACCCAGTACTTC
TRBJ2-3 . TRBV6-1 once CASSESRARSSGDTQYF TGTGCCAGCAGTGAAAGTAGGGCTCGCTCCTCCGGAGATACGCAGTATTTT
TRBJ2-1 TRBD2 TRBV19 . CASRDLAGGPYEQFF TGTGCCAGTAGGGACCTAGCGGGAGGGCCCTATGAGCAGTTCTTC
TRBJ2-7 TRBD2 TRBV7-2 . CASSSLAGYRYEQYF TGTGCCAGCAGCTCTCTAGCGGGATACCGCTACGAGCAGTACTTC
TRBJ2-7 TRBD2 TRBV7-3 once CASSHTSGRAELHEQYF TGTGCCAGCAGCCACACTAGCGGGAGGGCGGAGCTCCACGAGCAGTACTTC
TRBJ2-3 TRBD2 TRBV27 . CASKNGGYVGDTQYF TGTGCCAGTAAGAACGGGGGGTACGTAGGGGATACGCAGTATTTT
TRBJ2-3 . TRBV10-2 . CASSETGYPTDTQYF TGCGCCAGCAGTGAGACAGGATACCCCACAGATACGCAGTATTTT
TRBJ2-3 . TRBV7-3 . CASSLSQSTDTQYF TGTGCCAGCAGCTTATCACAGAGCACAGATACGCAGTATTTT
TRBJ1-3 . TRBV7-3 once CASSLTGPGSSGNTIYF TGTGCCAGCAGCTTAACAGGACCAGGGAGCTCTGGAAACACCATATATTTT
TRBJ2-5 TRBD1 TRBV7-9 . CASSPGWTGWETQYF TGTGCCAGCAGCCCAGGTTGGACAGGGTGGGAGACCCAGTACTTC